The next 27 T cell receptor beta chains were all read from a single sample in a study of early T cells in non-severe SARS-CoV-2 infection. TCRdb recomputed calls from the 5' RACE reads with MiXCR, one row per CDR3 protein. The sample holds about 90,000 distinct CDR3 sequences, roughly 12% seen once. The material was whole blood, obtained at baseline. Receptors originate from an adult who was a healthcare worker with PCR-confirmed SARS-CoV-2 infection or an uninfected control (not recorded which).

This clonotype was counted a few times. This chain joins TRBV3-1 and TRBJ1-1, with D unresolved. The CDR3 has 14 amino acids. Germline CDR1 and CDR2: LGHDT and YNNKEL (reference sequence). The V gene lost 0 bases and the J gene lost 3 bases, with 8 bases spanning the gap. As DNA, the CDR3 is TGTGCCAGCAGCCAAGATGGAGCGTACACTGAAGCTTTCTTT. This gives the protein CASSQDGAYTEAFF.

CDR3 DNA: TGTGCCAGTCTGAGGGAGGGACCCTACGAGCAGTACTTC. As protein: CASLREGPYEQYF. The V gene is TRBV6-1, the J gene TRBJ2-7; TRBD2 matches at 7 bases. The V gene end was trimmed by 9 bases and the J gene end by 2 bases; junction bases not matched to a gene: 7. Germline CDR1 reads MNHNS; CDR2 reads SASEGT. This CDR3 spans 13 amino acids.

The chain joins TRBV27 to TRBJ1-6, with no clear D. This CDR3 comprises 15 residues. Per the germline V gene, CDR1 is MNHEY and CDR2 is SMNVEV (reference sequence). V shed 6 bases and J shed 10 bases, with 19 bases lying between them. CDR3 sequence: CASRSLGVDRSPLHF. The DNA of the CDR3 is TGTGCCAGCAGATCCCTCGGGGTAGATCGATCACCCCTCCACTTT.

This clonotype was counted between two and nine times. V usage is TRBV6-5 and J usage is TRBJ2-7, with a possible D match to TRBD1 (6 bases). CDR3 length: 15 amino acids. V shed 7 bases and J shed 0 bases, with 16 bases lying between them. Germline V gene sequence: CDR1 MNHEY, CDR2 SVGAGI. Written as DNA, the CDR3 is TGTGCCAGCACCCAAGGAACAGGGCTCTCCTACGAGCAGTACTTC. This sequence encodes CASTQGTGLSYEQYF.

This clonotype has more than one count but fewer than ten. The genes are TRBV9 and TRBJ2-5; TRBD2 is a possible D gene (6 bases). V lost 5 bases, J lost 2 bases, and 10 bases lay in between. Germline V gene lookup returns CDR1 SGDLS and CDR2 YYNGEE. The CDR3 is made up of 13 amino acids. This CDR3 reads CASSEGLQETQYF. The CDR3 coding sequence is TGTGCCAGCAGTGAGGGACTGCAAGAGACCCAGTACTTC.

This clonotype was counted a few times. An end of the junction differs from the germline gene, which may be a read error. The chain couples TRBV10-1 to TRBJ1-1; D unclear. Germline CDR1 and CDR2: WNHNN and SYGVQD (reference sequence). This CDR3 contains 13 residues. CDR3 nucleotide sequence: TGCACCAGCAGTAACACGATGAACACTGAAGCTTTCTTT. It yields the protein CTSSNTMNTEAFF.

The chain combines TRBV12-3 or TRBV12-4 with TRBJ2-7; 7 bases line up with TRBD1. The CDR3 runs to 15 residues. V trimming: 5 bases; J trimming: 7 bases; junction bases outside the gene matches: 14. The CDR3 region is CASSPLGQQSGEQYF. For the CDR3, the DNA is TGTGCCAGCAGTCCTCTGGGACAGCAGTCGGGAGAGCAGTACTTC.

The chain joins TRBV20-1 to TRBJ2-1, with unresolved D. Germline CDR1 is DFQATT and CDR2 is SNEGSKA (reference sequence). The V and J ends lost 3 bases and 4 bases respectively, with 10 bases between them. The CDR3 is 13 amino acids. The CDR3 loop is CSARSTPYNEQFF. CDR3 coding DNA: TGCAGTGCTAGGTCGACTCCTTACAATGAGCAGTTCTTC.

The gene calls are TRBV5-1 and TRBJ2-7; D may be TRBD1 (6 bases). This CDR3 contains 15 residues. Germline lookup yields CDR1 SGHRS and CDR2 YFSETQ. The ends were cut back, 4 bases at V and 4 bases at J, with 18 bases in the middle. The CDR3 loop reads CASSVTPGQTYEQYF. For the CDR3, the DNA is TGCGCCAGCAGCGTTACTCCGGGACAAACTTACGAGCAGTACTTC. Together with reference TRBV5-1 and TRBJ2-7, the CDR3 gives the full variable domain: KAGVTQTPRYLIKTRGQQVTLSCSPISGHRSVSWYQQTPGQGLQFLFEYFSETQRNKGNFPGRFSGRQFSNSRSEMNVSTLELGDSALYLCASSVTPGQTYEQYFGPGTRLTVT.

This clonotype was counted a few times. The chain combines TRBV5-4 with TRBJ1-6, with unresolved D. The CDR3 is 15 residues long. The V gene lost 3 bases and the J gene lost 6 bases, with 13 bases spanning the gap. Germline loops: CDR1 SGHNT, CDR2 YYREEE (reference sequence). CDR3 region: CASSSERRTNSPLHF. The CDR3, as DNA: TGTGCCAGCAGCTCGGAAAGGCGTACTAATTCACCCCTCCACTTT.

This clonotype was detected ten times or more. The chain has TRBV12-3 or TRBV12-4 and TRBJ1-2; D gene ambiguous. The CDR3 length is 15 residues. Trimming pared 4 bases from V and 2 bases from J, leaving 14 bases between. CDR3: CASSSLLSGNYGYTF. CDR3 nucleotide sequence: TGTGCCAGCAGTTCTTTGCTCTCGGGAAACTATGGCTACACCTTC.

This clonotype has only a few counts. The chain carries TRBV20-1 and TRBJ1-1; D may be TRBD1 (6 bases). This CDR3 spans 16 amino acids. The ends were cut back, 2 bases at V and 1 base at J, with 17 bases in the middle. Germline values: CDR1 DFQATT, CDR2 SNEGSKA (reference sequence). This CDR3 reads CSARPGQSTGNTEAFF. The DNA of the CDR3 is TGCAGTGCTAGACCTGGACAGTCTACAGGGAACACTGAAGCTTTCTTT.

This clonotype occurred a few times. J is TRBJ2-7 and V is TRBV20-1; D perhaps matches TRBD2 (5 bases). The CDR3 consists of 14 residues. Trimming cost V 4 bases and J 0 bases, with 13 bases left between them. The germline gives CDR1 DFQATT, CDR2 SNEGSKA (reference sequence). The CDR3 sequence is CSATQPGNSYEQYF. CDR3 DNA: TGCAGTGCTACCCAACCGGGGAACTCCTACGAGCAGTACTTC.

This clonotype was seen at least ten times. The CDR3 reads CSANPGTSGSYNEQFF. DNA for the CDR3: TGCAGTGCTAACCCCGGGACTAGCGGATCCTACAATGAGCAGTTCTTC. The rearrangement links TRBV20-1 to TRBJ2-1; TRBD2 matches at 11 bases. The trim removed 4 bases at V and 1 base at J, leaving 6 bases unmatched. The germline CDR1 and CDR2 sequences are DFQATT and SNEGSKA (reference sequence). CDR3 size: 16 residues.

At least ten counts were recorded for this clonotype. The chain carries TRBV6-2 or TRBV6-3 and TRBJ2-1, with 8 bases that match TRBD2. CDR1 and CDR2 from the germline V gene are MNHEY and SVGEGT. After removal of 5 bases from V and 12 bases from J, the junction contained 6 bases not matched to a gene. This CDR3 comprises 12 residues. CDR3 sequence reads: CASSGTRIGQFF. For the CDR3, the DNA is TGTGCCAGCAGTGGGACTAGGATCGGGCAGTTCTTC.

This clonotype has just a few counts. CDR3 region: CASSDGTSSPADTQYF. CDR3 nucleotide sequence: TGTGCCAGCAGTGATGGGACTAGCAGCCCGGCAGATACGCAGTATTTT. This chain connects TRBV2 to TRBJ2-3; 9 bases agree with TRBD2. CDR1 SNHLY and CDR2 FYNNEI come from the germline V gene. The V segment lost 3 bases and the J segment 4 bases; nucleotides outside the gene matches: 8. This CDR3 has 16 residues.

The table lists this clonotype with many counts. CDR3 loop: CATSAPGTGVYQQYF. The CDR3 DNA is TGTGCCACCAGTGCCCCCGGGACAGGGGTGTACCAGCAGTACTTC. The V gene is TRBV24-1, the J gene TRBJ2-7; 10 bases are a match to TRBD1. V shed 5 bases, J shed 8 bases, and the junction held 11 bases outside the gene matches. CDR1 and CDR2 (germline): KGHDR, SFDVKD. This CDR3 region has 15 residues.

The V call is TRBV12-3 or TRBV12-4, the J call TRBJ2-1, with D perhaps TRBD2 (5 bases). Trimming stripped 6 bases from V and 10 bases from J, with 13 bases between. The CDR3 contains 12 residues. The CDR3 nucleotides are TGTGCCAGCAGCCCCCGCGGGTACGAGCAGTTCTTC. Translation gives CASSPRGYEQFF.

The chain uses TRBV6-6 and TRBJ1-3; 8 bases agree with TRBD1. Germline V gene sequence: CDR1 MNHNY, CDR2 SVGAGI (reference sequence). This CDR3 has 16 amino acids. With 6 bases clipped from V and 0 bases from J, the junction kept 7 bases outside the gene matches. CDR3 sequence reads: CASSSGQGSSGNTIYF. The DNA for the CDR3 is TGTGCCAGCAGCTCCGGACAGGGAAGCTCTGGAAACACCATATATTTT.

This rearrangement joins TRBV11-3 to TRBJ2-2; TRBD2 is a possible D gene (6 bases). V gave up 0 bases and J gave up 6 bases, with 17 bases separating them. CDR3 size: 17 residues. Germline-derived CDR1 and CDR2 are SGHNT and YENEEA. CDR3 residues: CASSLDPGATSAGELFF. The CDR3 coding sequence is TGTGCCAGCAGCTTAGACCCGGGAGCGACGTCGGCCGGGGAGCTGTTTTTT.

This chain uses TRBV5-1 with TRBJ2-7; D gene uncertain. In germline, CDR1 is SGHRS, CDR2 YFSETQ. V shed 1 base and J shed 5 bases, with 19 bases lying between them. CDR3 length: 16 residues. This CDR3 reads CASSLFPLPILDEQYF. The CDR3, as DNA: TGCGCCAGCAGCTTGTTCCCACTCCCCATCCTTGACGAGCAGTACTTC.

This clonotype has just a few counts. The gene calls are TRBV4-1 and TRBJ1-4; no reliable D call. The CDR3 has 13 amino acids. Trimming left V 4 bases short and J 8 bases short, with 11 bases between. Per germline, CDR1 MGHRA and CDR2 YSYEKL. CDR3 nucleotide sequence: TGCGCCAGCAGCCTATCGATAGGCGAAAAACTGTTTTTT. Residues: CASSLSIGEKLFF.

This clonotype has just a few counts. The gene calls are TRBV18 and TRBJ2-7, with TRBD2 identical over 8 bases. Germline V lookup: CDR1 KGHSH, CDR2 LQKENI. Germline trimming cut 6 bases from V and 0 bases from J; bases unmatched to any gene: 4. The CDR3 length is 14 residues. In DNA, the CDR3 is TGTGCCAGCTCGCGGGGGGTTAACTCCTACGAGCAGTACTTC. This gives the protein CASSRGVNSYEQYF.

This clonotype was detected once. This chain links TRBV20-1 with TRBJ2-7; TRBD2 aligns across 9 bases. V trimming: 2 bases; J trimming: 3 bases; junction bases outside the gene matches: 8. CDR3 size: 15 residues. CDR1 and CDR2 (germline): DFQATT, SNEGSKA (reference sequence). CDR3: CSARPLGREGYEQYF. As DNA, the CDR3 is TGCAGTGCTAGACCGCTCGGGCGGGAGGGCTACGAGCAGTACTTC.

This clonotype has a count of ten or more. V gene TRBV29-1 combines with J gene TRBJ2-2; D not resolved. The V gene's germline CDR1 is SQVTM and CDR2 ANQGSEA. The length of the CDR3 is 13 residues. V dropped 1 base and J dropped 4 bases, with 7 bases sitting between them. CDR3 sequence: CSVEVRGTGELFF. CDR3 DNA sequence: TGCAGCGTTGAAGTTCGTGGCACCGGGGAGCTGTTTTTT.

This clonotype was observed a handful of times. This chain joins TRBV11-3 and TRBJ1-1; no firm D call. Trimming removed 4 bases from V and 3 bases from J, with 12 bases in between. Germline V gives CDR1 SGHNT, CDR2 YENEEA. This CDR3 has 14 amino acids. The CDR3 sequence: CASSWESFDTEAFF. CDR3 sequence (DNA): TGTGCCAGCAGCTGGGAATCTTTCGACACTGAAGCTTTCTTT.

A few counts support this clonotype. The rearrangement uses TRBV20-1 and TRBJ1-1, with D maybe TRBD1 (5 bases). This CDR3 contains 13 residues. The V and J ends lost 6 bases and 0 bases respectively, with 11 bases between them. CDR1 DFQATT and CDR2 SNEGSKA come from the germline V gene (reference sequence). CDR3 residues: CSARQYVNTEAFF. The CDR3, as DNA: TGCAGTGCAAGACAGTATGTGAACACTGAAGCTTTCTTT.